The next 24 T cell receptor beta chains were all read from a single sample in a study of T cell responses to AZD1222 COVID-19 vaccine (dated by TCRdb to about 2021). The time point tag for this specimen amounts to: baseline before first vaccination. Libraries came from the immunoSEQ multiplex PCR assay. What TCRdb holds here is the immuneACCESS table cut down to in-frame rearrangements. Part of the clones is not present; checked against another copy, under half of the missing clones reflect an unresolved V gene, and the others are unexplained. The sample table contains about 190,000 clones; only one count was recorded for roughly 93% of them. The top ten clones comprise 0.99% of the sample. Sequencing was performed on peripheral blood, taken on day 0 of AZD1222 vaccination. These receptors all stem from an adult in good health.

The chain couples TRBV14 to TRBJ2-1; D possibly corresponds to TRBD2 (5 bases). V was shortened by 2 bases and J by 4 bases, with 18 bases between the two germline ends. Looked up from germline, CDR1 is SGHDN and CDR2 is FVKESK. The CDR3 is made up of 17 amino acids. Here the CDR3 DNA reads TGTGCCAGCAGCCAACGCGGGCGGCTAGACGGGTACAATGAGCAGTTCTTC. The encoded protein is CASSQRGRLDGYNEQFF.

V usage is TRBV15 and J usage is TRBJ2-2, with 12 bases that match TRBD2. Unmatched junction bases numbered 3, after V lost 1 base and J lost 6 bases. The CDR3 is 16 residues long. Germline loops: CDR1 LNHNV, CDR2 YYDKDF (reference sequence). The CDR3 region has the DNA TGTGCCACCAGCAGAGGACTAGCGGGAGAGGCCGGGGAGCTGTTTTTT. Amino acid sequence: CATSRGLAGEAGELFF.

This rearrangement joins TRBV6-5 to TRBJ2-3, with 11 bases fitting TRBD2. Germline V CDR1 and CDR2: MNHEY, SVGAGI. V lost 6 bases, J lost 6 bases, and 5 bases stayed unmatched. This CDR3 is built from 14 residues. This CDR3 reads CASSRLAGTDTQYF. CDR3 DNA: TGTGCCAGCAGCCGACTAGCGGGGACCGATACGCAGTATTTT.

The chain carries TRBV11-2 and TRBJ2-1; no clear D gene. V lost 8 bases to trimming and J lost 0 bases, with 17 bases between them. CDR3 length: 16 amino acids. CDR1 SGHAT and CDR2 FQNNGV come from the germline V gene. CDR3 bases: TGTGCCAGCTCGACCCCACGATCCCCCTCCTACAATGAGCAGTTCTTC. Protein sequence: CASSTPRSPSYNEQFF.

This rearrangement joins TRBV6-1 to TRBJ1-2; the D is unclear. This CDR3 contains 17 residues. The germline V and J ends were trimmed by 3 bases and 6 bases, with 23 bases remaining between them. Germline loops: CDR1 MNHNS, CDR2 SASEGT. The CDR3 bases are TGTGCCAGCAGTGATCGCCCGGGCCCTGAGATCCTTAATGGCTACACCTTC. Residues: CASSDRPGPEILNGYTF.

This clone was picked up one time. The genes are TRBV18 and TRBJ1-4, with D hard to call. CDR3 length: 15 residues. Trimming removed 2 bases at V and 7 bases at J, with 14 bases between. The germline CDR1 and CDR2 sequences are KGHSH and LQKENI. The CDR3 DNA reads as TGTGCCAGCTCACCAGTAACCGGGCTGACTGAAAAACTGTTTTTT. Protein: CASSPVTGLTEKLFF.

The rearrangement links TRBV5-8 to TRBJ1-5; no definite D call. Germline CDR1 is SGHTS and CDR2 is YDEGEE. V shed 0 bases and J shed 5 bases, with 9 bases lying between them. CDR3 length equals 14 residues. The CDR3, as DNA: TGTGCCAGCAGCTTGGTCCGGGTAGATCAGCCCCAGCATTTT. This codes for CASSLVRVDQPQHF.

The J gene is TRBJ2-1, the V gene TRBV5-6; D ambiguous. Trimming pared 0 bases from V and 6 bases from J, leaving 13 bases between. The CDR3 has 15 amino acids. Germline V gene data show CDR1 as SGHDT and CDR2 as YYEEEE. The CDR3 DNA is TGTGCCAGCAGCTTGGGACTGCCAATCCCCAATGAGCAGTTCTTC. This encodes CASSLGLPIPNEQFF.

The genes are TRBV5-1 and TRBJ1-4; tentative D call: TRBD1 (5 bases). In germline, CDR1 is SGHRS, CDR2 YFSETQ. Trimming removed 4 bases at V and 4 bases at J, with 14 bases between. This CDR3 has 15 residues. The CDR3 DNA reads as TGCGCCAGCAGCAGGGGAGGGGTTGGTAATGAAAAACTGTTTTTT. It codes for CASSRGGVGNEKLFF.

This rearrangement joins TRBV15 to TRBJ2-3; D not certain. CDR1 is LNHNV and CDR2 is YYDKDF in the germline V gene (reference sequence). The CDR3 totals 16 residues. V gave up 1 base and J gave up 2 bases, with 13 bases separating them. CDR3 sequence: CATSRGPPKDTDTQYF. DNA of the CDR3: TGTGCCACCAGCAGAGGTCCGCCCAAGGACACAGATACGCAGTATTTT. Looking up the rest from reference TRBV15 and TRBJ2-3 gives the full variable domain: DAMVIQNPRYQVTQFGKPVTLSCSQTLNHNVMYWYQQKSSQAPKLLFHYYDKDFNNEADTPDNFQSRRPNTSFCFLDIRSPGLGDTAMYLCATSRGPPKDTDTQYFGPGTRLTVL.

The chain has TRBV4-2 and TRBJ1-1; D ambiguous. Germline CDR1 LGHNA, CDR2 YNFKEQ. The CDR3 is 11 residues long. V shed 6 bases and J shed 0 bases, with 2 bases lying between them. The CDR3 spells CASRLNTEAFF. The CDR3, as DNA: TGTGCCAGCAGATTGAACACTGAAGCTTTCTTT.

The CDR3 reads CASSLPSGAIGGYTF. CDR3 in DNA: TGCGCCAGCAGCTTACCCTCAGGGGCGATCGGGGGCTACACCTTC. The rearrangement uses TRBV5-1 and TRBJ1-2; TRBD1 is a possible D gene (6 bases). The CDR3 contains 15 residues. V was cut by 2 bases and J by 8 bases, with 19 bases left in between. Germline V gene data show CDR1 as SGHRS and CDR2 as YFSETQ. The full variable domain, completed using reference TRBV5-1 and TRBJ1-2, is KAGVTQTPRYLIKTRGQQVTLSCSPISGHRSVSWYQQTPGQGLQFLFEYFSETQRNKGNFPGRFSGRQFSNSRSEMNVSTLELGDSALYLCASSLPSGAIGGYTFGSGTRLTVV.

This clone turned up a few times. The chain employs TRBV5-1 and TRBJ1-3; D call uncertain. Trimming stripped 2 bases from V and 0 bases from J, with 15 bases between. Germline CDR1 SGHRS, CDR2 YFSETQ. This CDR3 is built from 17 residues. This CDR3 is CASSLNAGGSSGNTIYF. The CDR3 DNA reads as TGCGCCAGCAGCTTAAACGCCGGTGGGAGCTCTGGAAACACCATATATTTT.

The V and J genes are TRBV5-1 and TRBJ2-7, with 9 positions matching TRBD2. Germline V lookup: CDR1 SGHRS, CDR2 YFSETQ. CDR3 length: 14 amino acids. Trimming removed 5 bases from V and 2 bases from J; junction bases left unmatched: 5. The CDR3 protein is CASRGLASTYEQYF. The CDR3 bases are TGCGCCAGCAGAGGACTAGCGTCGACCTACGAGCAGTACTTC.

The J gene is TRBJ1-5, the V gene TRBV6-2 or TRBV6-3; TRBD1 matches at 9 bases. With 2 bases clipped from V and 5 bases from J, the junction kept 1 base outside the gene matches. CDR1 and CDR2 (germline): MNHEY, SVGEGT. The CDR3 totals 14 residues. The DNA of the CDR3 is TGTGCCAGCAGTTACGACAGGGGGTATCAGCCCCAGCATTTT. Translation gives CASSYDRGYQPQHF.

The chain is built from TRBV7-6 and TRBJ2-4; possibly TRBD1 or TRBD2 for D (5 bases each). Trimming removed 5 bases from V and 1 base from J, with 15 bases in between. CDR1 and CDR2 (germline): SGHVS, FNYEAQ. The CDR3 consists of 16 residues. CDR3 residues: CASSPSGALAKNIQYF. Here the CDR3 DNA reads TGTGCCAGCAGCCCATCCGGGGCTCTGGCCAAAAACATTCAGTACTTC.

The chain is built from TRBV10-3 and TRBJ2-3; 12 bases fit TRBD2. Germline lookup yields CDR1 ENHRY and CDR2 SYGVKD. The CDR3 has 16 amino acids. With 10 bases clipped from V and 0 bases from J, the junction kept 8 bases outside the gene matches. The CDR3 sequence is CATNEGLAGSTDTQYF. In DNA, the CDR3 is TGTGCCACCAACGAAGGACTAGCGGGGAGCACAGATACGCAGTATTTT.

The rearrangement joins TRBV24-1 to TRBJ2-2; 10 bases line up with TRBD1. CDR1 and CDR2 from the germline V gene are KGHDR and SFDVKD. The V and J ends lost 8 bases and 7 bases, in that order; junction bases with no gene match: 6. The CDR3 contains 14 residues. CDR3: CATKGQGKSGELFF. DNA for the CDR3: TGTGCCACCAAGGGACAGGGGAAGAGCGGGGAGCTGTTTTTT.

The CDR3 DNA is TGTGCCAGTAGTATAAGGGACAGGGATCAGCCCCAGCATTTT. This sequence encodes CASSIRDRDQPQHF. V and J are TRBV19 and TRBJ1-5; 9 bases line up with TRBD1. The V gene end was trimmed by 2 bases and the J gene end by 5 bases; junction bases not matched to a gene: 1. CDR3 length: 14 amino acids. CDR1 and CDR2 from the germline V gene are LNHDA and SQIVND (reference sequence).

This clone has just one count. The rearrangement joins TRBV2 to TRBJ1-5; perhaps TRBD1 as D (6 bases). Germline V gene sequence: CDR1 SNHLY, CDR2 FYNNEI. Trimming stripped 11 bases from V and 1 base from J, with 9 bases between. This CDR3 has 12 amino acids. DNA of the CDR3: TGTGCCGGAGGGGGGAGCAATCAGCCCCAGCATTTT. This sequence encodes CAGGGSNQPQHF.

This chain joins TRBV4-2 and TRBJ2-5, with 8 bases aligning to TRBD2. After removal of 8 bases from V and 7 bases from J, the junction contained 3 bases not matched to a gene. CDR1 is LGHNA, CDR2 YNFKEQ, per germline. This CDR3 has 11 residues. The CDR3 here is CASSGGPTQYF. CDR3 nucleotide sequence: TGTGCCAGCTCGGGGGGGCCGACCCAGTACTTC.

The chain links TRBV6-5 to TRBJ2-7, with 9 bases lining up with TRBD2. There are 15 residues in the CDR3. V was clipped by 0 bases and J by 2 bases; unmatched bases: 2. Germline CDR1 reads MNHEY; CDR2 reads SVGAGI. DNA of the CDR3: TGTGCCAGCAGTTACTCCCTAGCGGGGACCTACGAGCAGTACTTC. It codes for CASSYSLAGTYEQYF.

The V gene is TRBV3-1 (or the pseudogene TRBV3-2), the J gene TRBJ2-5; D gene uncertain. The CDR3 is 13 residues long. Trimming removed 4 bases from V and 4 bases from J, with 10 bases in between. Germline assignment: CDR1 LGHDT and CDR2 YNNKEL (reference sequence). The CDR3 is CASSPVRRETQYF. CDR3 bases: TGTGCCAGCAGCCCCGTGCGGCGAGAGACCCAGTACTTC.

V gene TRBV19 combines with J gene TRBJ1-1; no clear D. With 7 bases removed from V and 7 bases from J, the gap between germline ends came to 16 bases. The CDR3 has 13 amino acids. CDR1 LNHDA and CDR2 SQIVND come from the germline V gene (reference sequence). In nucleotides, the CDR3 is TGTGCCAGTACGGGCGTGGGAGAGCTTGAAGCTTTCTTT. It yields the protein CASTGVGELEAFF.